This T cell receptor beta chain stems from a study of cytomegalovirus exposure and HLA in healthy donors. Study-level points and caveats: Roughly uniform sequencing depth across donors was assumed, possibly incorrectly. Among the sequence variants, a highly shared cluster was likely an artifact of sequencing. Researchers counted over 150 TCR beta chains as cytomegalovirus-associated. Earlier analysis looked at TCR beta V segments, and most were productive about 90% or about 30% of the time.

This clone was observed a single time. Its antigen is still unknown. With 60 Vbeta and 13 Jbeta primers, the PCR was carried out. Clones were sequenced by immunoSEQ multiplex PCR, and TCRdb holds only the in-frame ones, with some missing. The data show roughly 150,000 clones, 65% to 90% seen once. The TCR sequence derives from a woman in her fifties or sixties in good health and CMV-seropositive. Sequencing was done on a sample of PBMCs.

The DNA for the CDR3 is TGTGCCAGCAGTGAATTTGAGAGGAACACTGAAGCTTTCTTT. Amino acids: CASSEFERNTEAFF. The chain carries TRBV25-1 and TRBJ1-1, with no clear D. Per the germline V gene, CDR1 is MGHDK and CDR2 is SYGVNS. This CDR3 is built from 14 residues. Trimming removed 1 base at V and 1 base at J, with 7 bases between.